The following is a T cell receptor beta chain sequence with its context. In the original analysis: For nucleated cells, counts were estimated from reference gene primer amplification. Some clones are missing from TCRdb's copy, which holds only in-frame ones; the method was immunoSEQ multiplex PCR. That table is the source of V, J and clone size, and D and trimming were worked out from the DNA. The data contain fewer than 100,000 clones, more than 75% of them singletons. This sample is part of a study of blood T cell repertoires in COVID-19. For the study at large: Whether acute or convalescent, the COVID-19 samples came from the United States, Italy and Spain. In each case, the material was cDNA or gDNA derived from T cells, B-cell-depleted T cells, or PBMCs.

The length of the CDR3 is 14 residues. In germline, CDR1 is SNHLY, CDR2 FYNNEI. V dropped 6 bases and J dropped 7; count of bases not matched to a gene: 7. The gene calls are TRBV2 and TRBJ2-7; 12 positions match TRBD2. The receptor comes from a human donor in a cohort sampled during active COVID-19. Specimen: peripheral blood. The CDR3, as DNA: TGTGCCAGCAGACAGACTAGCGGGAGCGGTGAGCAGTACTTC. Residues: CASRQTSGSGEQYF.